This T cell receptor beta chain was sequenced in a study of T cell repertoires in cytomegalovirus infection. At the level of the study: It can be stated that public TCR beta signatures indicated CMV infection as well as a matching HLA type.

This clonotype was picked up many times. The antigen is not known. Findings and limits, study-wide: HLA-C-restricted TCR beta clonotypes specific for CMV led the ex vivo response.

In TCRdb, the reads were re-called with MiXCR into one record per CDR3 protein. The sample lists roughly 49,000 distinct CDR3 sequences, 20% to 25% occurring once. Per germline, CDR1 MNHNS and CDR2 SASEGT. V lost 1 base, J lost 4 bases, and 11 bases lay in between. CDR3 size: 15 residues. V is TRBV6-1 and J is TRBJ2-1; maybe TRBD2 (6 bases). This TCR was recovered from a human donor in good health (CMV status not recorded). Some clones in this sample may be carry-over from other donors' samples. The sequencing input was PBMCs, sequenced either directly or after in vitro stimulation (not recorded which). DNA of the CDR3: TGTGCCAGCAGTGAAGGGCTAGCGCCATACAATGAGCAGTTCTTC. Its translation: CASSEGLAPYNEQFF.